What follows is one TCR beta chain and its context. Its target is not known. The beta constant-region primer was an equimolar mix of two oligonucleotides covering TRBC1 and TRBC2. Ligated cDNA was amplified by four rounds of PCR with nested alpha and beta constant-region primers and SP2. TCRdb used MiXCR to reprocess the UMI-ligation and nested PCR reads, holding one entry per CDR3 protein. The sample lists over 110,000 distinct CDR3 sequences, approximately 20% seen once, with roughly 0.68% in the top ten. These data belong to a study of naive and memory T cell subsets. The study, taken as a whole, reports: Especially in CD8 cells, naive repertoires contained a few larger clonotypes, possibly CD45RA-re-expressing memory cells.

The TCR originated in a human donor in good health. Material for sequencing was naive CD8+ T cells from blood.

The CDR3 nucleotides are TGTGCCAGCAGACCTTTTAACTGGGACAGCCCTGAATACGAGCAGTACTTC. Translation: CASRPFNWDSPEYEQYF. This chain uses TRBV28 with TRBJ2-7; 7 bases align to TRBD1. From germline, CDR1 is MDHEN and CDR2 SYDVKM. V dropped 6 bases and J dropped 4; count of bases not matched to a gene: 18. The CDR3 covers 17 residues.